The source of this T cell receptor beta chain is a study of post-analysis software for immune sequencing data. Points from the study as a whole: The five TRBV segments detected at higher frequency in patients than in controls included TRBV5-6, TRBV5-1 and TRBV20-1.

A remark on this clonotype: Its specificity is unknown.

The CDR3 consists of 17 residues. Germline V gene lookup returns CDR1 SGHRS and CDR2 YFSETQ. The germline V and J ends were trimmed by 4 bases and 0 bases, with 19 bases remaining between them. Incorporated into the TCR beta cDNA libraries were unique molecular identifiers, which served to reduce PCR and sequencing biases. In TCRdb, the PCR reads were re-called with MiXCR into one record per CDR3 protein. The sample has about 400,000 distinct CDR3 sequences; about a third are singletons. The receptor's source is a girl aged 5-17 years with multiple sclerosis. This chain links TRBV5-1 with TRBJ1-1; tentatively, D is TRBD1 (5 bases). Sequencing was performed on blood. Here the CDR3 DNA reads TGCGCCAGCAGCCCACGGGGGGGGACTTTAGTGAACACTGAAGCTTTCTTT. Translating gives CASSPRGGTLVNTEAFF.